The 17 T cell receptor beta chains below all came from one sample that was sequenced in a study of blood T cell repertoires in COVID-19 (dated by TCRdb to 2020 to 2021). Library creation used the immunoSEQ multiplex PCR assay. TCRdb re-hosts the immuneACCESS table, in-frame sequences only. Its copies lack some clones; in the studies checked, an unresolved V gene accounts for under half of them, and the cause for the rest is not known. The sample data list about 250,000 clones, and roughly 80% of these were observed just once. The ten top clones hold 7.9% of the sample. Material for sequencing was peripheral blood. The receptors were gathered from a woman over 75 with acute or convalescent COVID-19.

The gene calls are TRBV7-8 and TRBJ1-6; TRBD1 matches at 11 bases. CDR1 is SGHVS and CDR2 is FQNEAQ in the germline V gene. J gave up 9 bases and V 3 bases, and 4 bases lay outside the gene matches. CDR3 length: 15 residues. The CDR3 region has the DNA TGTGCCAGCAGCTTGTCCGGGACAGGGGGTTCACCCCTCCACTTT. Translating gives CASSLSGTGGSPLHF. Supplemented by reference TRBV7-8 and TRBJ1-6, the full variable domain reads GAGVSQSPRYKVAKRGQDVALRCDPISGHVSLFWYQQALGQGPEFLTYFQNEAQLDKSGLPSDRFFAERPEGSVSTLKIQRTQQEDSAVYLCASSLSGTGGSPLHFGNGTRLTVT.

The V call is TRBV7-9, the J call TRBJ2-7; D is possibly TRBD1 (5 bases). Trimming pared 5 bases from V and 2 bases from J, leaving 13 bases between. The germline gives CDR1 SEHNR, CDR2 FQNEAQ (reference sequence). The CDR3 has 14 amino acids. The CDR3 sequence: CASSRAPGPYEQYF. DNA of the CDR3: TGTGCCAGCAGCCGGGCCCCAGGGCCCTACGAGCAGTACTTC.

This sequence joins TRBV29-1 and TRBJ2-2; D not resolved. CDR3 length: 14 residues. The germline gives CDR1 SQVTM, CDR2 ANQGSEA. Between the trimmed V and J ends, which lost 0 bases and 4 bases, there was a span of 9 bases. DNA for the CDR3: TGCAGCGTTGAAGAGGCCAGGTTCACCGGGGAGCTGTTTTTT. Translated: CSVEEARFTGELFF.

The chain joins TRBV19 to TRBJ2-1, with 11 bases matching TRBD2. The length of the CDR3 is 20 residues. J was trimmed by 0 bases and V by 1 base; bases with no gene match: 11. Germline-derived CDR1 and CDR2 are LNHDA and SQIVND (reference sequence). The CDR3 nucleotides read TGTGCCAGTAGTATAGGACCTAGCGGGAGGAACCTACCCTCCTACAATGAGCAGTTCTTC. Amino acids: CASSIGPSGRNLPSYNEQFF.

This clone is medium-sized (0.01 to 0.1%) by share. Other DNA sequences in the same sample also yield this CDR3. V gene TRBV5-6 combines with J gene TRBJ2-3, with D perhaps matching TRBD1 (5 bases). Trimming left V 5 bases short and J 2 bases short, with 9 bases between. Per germline, CDR1 SGHDT and CDR2 YYEEEE. The CDR3 spans 13 residues. CDR3 in DNA: TGTGCCAGCAGGTTGACAGTCACAGATACGCAGTATTTT. This gives the protein CASRLTVTDTQYF.

A few counts support this clone. The chain has TRBV3-1 (or the pseudogene TRBV3-2) and TRBJ1-3, with D hard to call. Trimming shortened V by 1 base and J by 2 bases, and 6 bases separated the two germline ends. Germline V lookup: CDR1 LGHDT, CDR2 YNNKEL (reference sequence). This CDR3 contains 14 residues. This CDR3 is CASSQVLAGNTIYF. The CDR3 coding sequence is TGTGCCAGCAGCCAAGTCCTAGCTGGAAACACCATATATTTT.

The V and J genes are TRBV6-2 or TRBV6-3 and TRBJ1-1, with TRBD1 identical over 7 bases. The CDR3 has 17 amino acids. Germline V gene sequence: CDR1 MNHEY, CDR2 SVGEGT. V shed 0 bases and J 3 bases; nucleotides not matched to a gene: 10. The CDR3 sequence: CASSYSREDRMDTEAFF. The CDR3 nucleotides are TGTGCCAGCAGTTACTCGAGGGAGGACAGGATGGACACTGAAGCTTTCTTT.

The CDR3 loop reads CASSQRTGPQYGYTF. The CDR3 nucleotides read TGTGCCAGCAGCCAAAGGACAGGGCCCCAATATGGCTACACCTTC. The chain combines TRBV14 with TRBJ1-2, with 8 bases fitting TRBD1. The J segment lost 5 bases and the V segment lost 2 bases, leaving 7 bases of the junction unmatched. CDR3 size: 15 residues. In germline, CDR1 is SGHDN, CDR2 FVKESK.

Concerning this clone itself: The junction does not match germline at one end; this may be a read error. The chain uses TRBV7-9 and TRBJ1-4; 7 nucleotides align to TRBD1. The CDR3 sequence is 12 residues long. CDR1 and CDR2 (germline): SEHNR, FQNEAQ (reference sequence). In nucleotides, the CDR3 is TGTGCCAGCAGCCCGGGACAGCGCCAGGCCTATTTT. Encoded protein: CASSPGQRQAYF.

This clone was seen more than once but under ten times. This chain joins TRBV2 and TRBJ2-2, with 7 bases aligning to TRBD1. The CDR3 runs 16 residues. Germline V CDR1 and CDR2: SNHLY, FYNNEI. Germline trimming cut 6 bases from V and 9 bases from J; bases unmatched to any gene: 16. CDR3 DNA sequence: TGTGCCAGCAGGGAGATAAGAGGGGGCGCTTCTAGGGAGCTGTTTTTT. This translates into CASREIRGGASRELFF.

The rearrangement joins TRBV19 to TRBJ1-1; D is unclear. In germline, CDR1 is LNHDA, CDR2 SQIVND (reference sequence). Trimming stripped 3 bases from V and 2 bases from J, with 10 bases between. The CDR3 has 14 residues. The CDR3 DNA sequence: TGTGCCAGTAGTATTTATGGAGATAACACTGAAGCTTTCTTT. Residues: CASSIYGDNTEAFF.

The CDR3 nucleotides read TGTGCCAGCAGTGAAAACCTAATTCAAAGTCAGCCCCAGCATTTT. Its translation is CASSENLIQSQPQHF. The genes are TRBV6-1 and TRBJ1-5; D remains unclear. Trimming removed 2 bases at V and 6 bases at J, with 14 bases between. Germline V gene lookup returns CDR1 MNHNS and CDR2 SASEGT. The CDR3 consists of 15 residues.

The chain is built from TRBV6-6 and TRBJ1-1, with 9 bases identical to TRBD1. CDR1 and CDR2 (germline): MNHNY, SVGAGI (reference sequence). The trim removed 4 bases at V and 2 bases at J, leaving 5 bases unmatched. The CDR3 covers 15 residues. The CDR3 loop is CASSSPDRGNTEAFF. In DNA, the CDR3 is TGTGCCAGCAGTTCCCCGGACAGGGGTAACACTGAAGCTTTCTTT.

This rearrangement joins TRBV18 to TRBJ1-1, with D possibly TRBD1 on 5 matching bases. Deletions cut 1 base from V and 3 bases from J, with 15 bases between. The CDR3 covers 16 residues. Per the germline V gene, CDR1 is KGHSH and CDR2 is LQKENI. This chain's CDR3 is CASSPLHGRDYTEAFF. CDR3 bases: TGTGCCAGCTCACCACTTCACGGACGGGACTACACTGAAGCTTTCTTT.

The rearrangement links TRBV7-9 to TRBJ2-5, with D unresolved. Germline V lookup: CDR1 SEHNR, CDR2 FQNEAQ (reference sequence). Trimming removed 3 bases from V and 5 bases from J, with 10 bases in between. The CDR3 covers 13 residues. CDR3 in DNA: TGTGCCAGCAGCTTCGCTACCGGGGAGACCCAGTACTTC. Encoded protein: CASSFATGETQYF.

This clone has a handful of counts. The chain employs TRBV7-9 and TRBJ1-5; unclear D gene. V gave up 1 base and J gave up 6 bases, with 13 bases separating them. The CDR3 runs to 15 residues. CDR1 and CDR2 from the germline V gene are SEHNR and FQNEAQ (reference sequence). The DNA of the CDR3 is TGTGCCAGCAGCTTAGACACCCAAGGGAGTCAGCCCCAGCATTTT. This encodes CASSLDTQGSQPQHF.

The chain combines TRBV27 with TRBJ1-5; 8 nucleotides agree with TRBD1. This CDR3 is built from 16 residues. Trimming removed 3 bases from V and 6 bases from J; junction bases left unmatched: 10. Germline V lookup: CDR1 MNHEY, CDR2 SMNVEV (reference sequence). As DNA, the CDR3 is TGTGCCAGCAGTTTTATCGGCAGGGGGCGAGGTCAGCCCCAGCATTTT. Encoded protein: CASSFIGRGRGQPQHF.